The 28 T cell receptor beta chains below were found in one sample sequenced in a study of blood T cell repertoires in COVID-19. Sequenced by immunoSEQ multiplex PCR; TCRdb stores in-frame clones only, minus some. The sample lists 240,000 or so clones; approximately 82% were seen once. The sequenced material came from peripheral blood. These receptors came from a woman under 30 with acute or convalescent COVID-19.

The chain carries TRBV6-2 or TRBV6-3 and TRBJ2-1; D is possibly TRBD2 (6 bases). The CDR3 length is 16 residues. CDR1 is MNHEY and CDR2 is SVGEGT in the germline V gene. Trimming left V 0 bases short and J 5 bases short, with 14 bases between. The CDR3 protein is CASSYSGGAFDNEQFF. The CDR3 coding sequence is TGTGCCAGCAGTTACTCGGGCGGGGCGTTTGACAATGAGCAGTTCTTC.

In nucleotides, the CDR3 is TGTGCCAGAAGCATTTGGCCTAGCGGGAATAATGAGCAGTTCTTC. Translation: CARSIWPSGNNEQFF. V gene TRBV5-3 combines with J gene TRBJ2-1; 9 bases fit TRBD2. Being an ORF, TRBV5-3 has a function that is uncertain. V trimming: 4 bases; J trimming: 7 bases; junction bases outside the gene matches: 9. This CDR3 is built from 15 residues.

The sample holds a few counts of this clone. The chain uses TRBV11-3 and TRBJ2-3; D possibly corresponds to TRBD1 (5 bases). The CDR3 contains 14 residues. Germline V gene data show CDR1 as SGHNT and CDR2 as YENEEA. Trimming took 0 bases from V and 6 from J, leaving 10 bases between them. CDR3 bases: TGTGCCAGCAGCTTAGAGCCAGGGCTTGATACGCAGTATTTT. This gives the protein CASSLEPGLDTQYF.

This chain uses TRBV9 with TRBJ1-1; 7 positions match TRBD1. This CDR3 region has 15 residues. V was clipped by 3 bases and J by 5 bases; unmatched bases: 10. Germline V gene sequence: CDR1 SGDLS, CDR2 YYNGEE. Here the CDR3 DNA reads TGTGCCAGCAGCGACCGACAGGGTGGAGGGACTGAAGCTTTCTTT. It encodes CASSDRQGGGTEAFF.

J is TRBJ1-2 and V is TRBV7-2; a possible D gene is TRBD1 (5 bases). The germline V gene has CDR1 SGHTA and CDR2 FQGNSA. The CDR3 loop spans 16 amino acids. Deletions cut 3 bases from V and 7 bases from J, with 21 bases between. The CDR3 reads CASSFSPGSGGGGYTF. DNA for the CDR3: TGTGCCAGCAGCTTCTCCCCCGGCAGCGGCGGGGGTGGCTACACCTTC.

Of note for this clone: Other DNA sequences in this sample translate to the same CDR3. The chain combines TRBV5-4 with TRBJ2-7; 7 nucleotides agree with TRBD1. The CDR3 spans 13 residues. After removal of 4 bases from V and 1 base from J, the junction contained 2 bases not matched to a gene. The V gene's germline CDR1 is SGHNT and CDR2 YYREEE (reference sequence). CDR3 protein: CASSPGQSYEQYF. DNA for the CDR3: TGTGCCAGCAGCCCGGGACAGTCCTACGAGCAGTACTTC.

This clone was picked up a small number of times. The DNA for the CDR3 is TGTGCTAGTGGCCCAACTAGCCGCGATACGCAGTATTTT. The encoded protein is CASGPTSRDTQYF. The V call is TRBV12-5, the J call TRBJ2-3; possible D gene TRBD2, 6 bases. CDR3 length: 13 residues. The germline CDR1 and CDR2 sequences are LGHNT and FRNRAP. V lost 6 bases to trimming and J lost 6 bases, with 13 bases between them.

The genes are TRBV4-2 and TRBJ2-7; tentatively, D is TRBD1 (5 bases). The germline V and J ends were trimmed by 0 bases and 6 bases, with 15 bases remaining between them. The CDR3 extends over 15 amino acids. The germline V gene encodes CDR1 LGHNA and CDR2 YNFKEQ. DNA of the CDR3: TGTGCCAGCAGCCAAGATGGTGACTCAGGGTTCGAGCAGTACTTC. Translation: CASSQDGDSGFEQYF.

The gene calls are TRBV27 and TRBJ1-1; D might be TRBD1 (6 bases). CDR1 MNHEY and CDR2 SMNVEV come from the germline V gene (reference sequence). This CDR3 region has 14 residues. V was cut by 2 bases and J by 4 bases, with 11 bases left in between. The CDR3 loop reads CASSLRGAITEAFF. The CDR3 DNA sequence: TGTGCCAGCAGTTTACGGGGGGCCATCACTGAAGCTTTCTTT.

The chain carries TRBV2 and TRBJ2-7; 9 bases line up with TRBD1. The germline V gene encodes CDR1 SNHLY and CDR2 FYNNEI. With 7 bases clipped from V and 5 bases from J, the junction kept 12 bases outside the gene matches. This CDR3 is 15 amino acids long. The chain's CDR3 is CASKSPPRTGDEQYF. The CDR3, as DNA: TGTGCCAGCAAATCCCCCCCCCGGACAGGGGACGAGCAGTACTTC. Together with reference TRBV2 and TRBJ2-7, the CDR3 gives the full variable domain: EPEVTQTPSHQVTQMGQEVILRCVPISNHLYFYWYRQILGQKVEFLVSFYNNEISEKSEIFDDQFSVERPDGSNFTLKIRSTKLEDSAMYFCASKSPPRTGDEQYFGPGTRLTVT.

This sequence joins TRBV24-1 and TRBJ2-3; 7 bases line up with TRBD2. CDR1 and CDR2 from the germline V gene are KGHDR and SFDVKD. V shed 3 bases, J shed 1 base, and the junction held 3 bases outside the gene matches. The CDR3 is made up of 15 amino acids. DNA for the CDR3: TGTGCCACCAGTGATGCAGGACTAGGCACAGATACGCAGTATTTT. Translation gives CATSDAGLGTDTQYF.

This chain connects TRBV7-9 to TRBJ2-7; TRBD1 matches 10 bases. Germline V gives CDR1 SEHNR, CDR2 FQNEAQ (reference sequence). The ends lost 5 bases at V and 2 bases at J; junction bases unmatched: 3. CDR3 size: 14 residues. CDR3 sequence (DNA): TGTGCCAGCAGCCCGGGACAGGGGCCCTACGAGCAGTACTTC. Protein product: CASSPGQGPYEQYF.

The J gene is TRBJ1-1, the V gene TRBV6-5; TRBD1 agrees at 9 bases. Germline V CDR1 and CDR2: MNHEY, SVGAGI. CDR3 length equals 15 residues. With V trimmed by 6 bases and J by 2 bases, 7 bases remained unmatched. The CDR3 sequence is CASRDLQGANTEAFF. The CDR3, as DNA: TGTGCCAGCAGGGATTTACAGGGGGCAAACACTGAAGCTTTCTTT.

The chain combines TRBV7-2 with TRBJ1-2; a possible D gene is TRBD1 (6 bases). This CDR3 has 15 amino acids. Germline V lookup: CDR1 SGHTA, CDR2 FQGNSA. V was clipped by 5 bases and J by 5 bases, with 18 bases between them. The CDR3 reads CASSPLMGGAYGYTF. CDR3 in DNA: TGTGCCAGCAGCCCTCTGATGGGGGGGGCGTATGGCTACACCTTC.

The chain couples TRBV7-9 to TRBJ2-1; 8 bases match TRBD2. V was pared by 6 bases and J by 8 bases, with 15 bases of the junction left unmatched. Germline V gives CDR1 SEHNR, CDR2 FQNEAQ (reference sequence). The CDR3 sequence is 16 residues long. In DNA, the CDR3 is TGTGCCAGCAGAGAACTAGCGGAGCCCGGGATTGATGAGCAGTTCTTC. It translates to CASRELAEPGIDEQFF.

CDR3 DNA: TGTGCCAGCAGCGTGGGTATCGGGACAATCGAGACCCAGTACTTC. Its protein product is CASSVGIGTIETQYF. The rearrangement joins TRBV9 to TRBJ2-5; D may be TRBD1 (6 bases). Germline V gene sequence: CDR1 SGDLS, CDR2 YYNGEE. The CDR3 is 15 residues long. V was pared by 2 bases and J by 5 bases, with 16 bases between.

This chain uses TRBV14 with TRBJ1-2; TRBD1 might be the D (5 bases). The CDR3 is 14 residues long. Germline CDR1 and CDR2: SGHDN and FVKESK. V lost 1 base to trimming and J lost 2 bases, with 8 bases between them. The DNA for the CDR3 is TGTGCCAGCAGCCAAGGGACAAGCAACTATGGCTACACCTTC. Protein sequence: CASSQGTSNYGYTF.

The chain carries TRBV4-3 and TRBJ1-4; 8 positions agree with TRBD1. The V segment lost 1 base and the J segment 0 bases; nucleotides outside the gene matches: 7. Germline V gives CDR1 LGHNA, CDR2 YSLEER. The CDR3 runs to 18 residues. The chain's CDR3 is CASSQAGQGVATNEKLFF. The CDR3 DNA is TGCGCCAGCAGCCAAGCTGGACAGGGAGTAGCAACTAATGAAAAACTGTTTTTT.

V usage is TRBV19 and J usage is TRBJ1-6; a weak D match, TRBD1 (6 bases). The CDR3 totals 15 residues. V was pared by 5 bases and J by 3 bases, with 11 bases between. The germline gives CDR1 LNHDA, CDR2 SQIVND (reference sequence). Written as DNA, the CDR3 is TGTGCCAGTAGTCAACGGGACAACTATAATTCACCCCTCCACTTT. Residues: CASSQRDNYNSPLHF.

This rearrangement joins TRBV7-8 to TRBJ2-1; 7 bases line up with TRBD2. The trim removed 1 base at V and 6 bases at J, leaving 6 bases unmatched. Germline V lookup: CDR1 SGHVS, CDR2 FQNEAQ. The CDR3 totals 15 residues. The CDR3 nucleotides read TGTGCCAGCAGCTTAGTCAAAGCGGGGCCCAATGAGCAGTTCTTC. It translates to CASSLVKAGPNEQFF.

The J gene is TRBJ2-7, the V gene TRBV7-9, with D possibly TRBD2 on 6 matching bases. The germline V gene has CDR1 SEHNR and CDR2 FQNEAQ (reference sequence). Trimming took 5 bases from V and 3 from J, leaving 11 bases between them. The CDR3 consists of 13 residues. The chain's CDR3 is CASSKGLNYEQYF. Written as DNA, the CDR3 is TGTGCCAGCAGCAAGGGACTCAACTACGAGCAGTACTTC. Full variable domain (outside the CDR3, taken from reference TRBV7-9 and TRBJ2-7): DTGVSQNPRHKITKRGQNVTFRCDPISEHNRLYWYRQTLGQGPEFLTYFQNEAQLEKSRLLSDRFSAERPKGSFSTLEIQRTEQGDSAMYLCASSKGLNYEQYFGPGTRLTVT.

The chain joins TRBV6-5 to TRBJ2-3; 7 nucleotides match TRBD1. CDR3 size: 15 residues. The germline gives CDR1 MNHEY, CDR2 SVGAGI. The J segment lost 2 bases and the V segment lost 2 bases, leaving 4 bases of the junction unmatched. CDR3 sequence: CASSYTGQNTDTQYF. For the CDR3, the DNA is TGTGCCAGCAGTTACACGGGACAGAACACAGATACGCAGTATTTT.

V and J are TRBV27 and TRBJ2-6; no reliable D call. This CDR3 has 16 residues. Trimming cost V 6 bases and J 0 bases, with 12 bases left between them. Looked up from germline, CDR1 is MNHEY and CDR2 is SMNVEV (reference sequence). The CDR3 protein is CASRTEWSSGANVLTF. Written as DNA, the CDR3 is TGTGCCAGCAGGACGGAATGGAGCTCTGGGGCCAACGTCCTGACTTTC.

V is TRBV5-1 and J is TRBJ2-5; no clear D gene. V was cut by 4 bases and J by 7 bases, with 11 bases left in between. Germline CDR1 SGHRS, CDR2 YFSETQ. This CDR3 is built from 12 residues. Here the CDR3 reads CASSPIPGTQYF. The CDR3 region has the DNA TGCGCCAGCAGCCCAATACCAGGGACCCAGTACTTC.

The chain combines TRBV19 with TRBJ2-3, with 7 nucleotides matching TRBD1. CDR1 and CDR2 (germline): LNHDA, SQIVND (reference sequence). J gave up 2 bases and V 5 bases, and 10 bases lay outside the gene matches. This CDR3 has 16 amino acids. The CDR3 coding sequence is TGTGCCAGTAGTCCAGGTTTGACAGGGTCCACAGATACGCAGTATTTT. It codes for CASSPGLTGSTDTQYF.

The chain employs TRBV5-1 and TRBJ1-1; perhaps TRBD1 as D (5 bases). In germline, CDR1 is SGHRS, CDR2 YFSETQ. The CDR3 has 14 residues. Deletions cut 1 base from V and 1 base from J, with 8 bases between. DNA of the CDR3: TGCGCCAGCAGCTTGACCGGACAGAACACTGAAGCTTTCTTT. Its translation is CASSLTGQNTEAFF.

The rearrangement uses TRBV5-1 and TRBJ2-2, with D possibly TRBD2 on 6 matching bases. This CDR3 is built from 16 residues. V was trimmed by 3 bases and J by 6 bases, leaving 18 bases between them. The germline V gene has CDR1 SGHRS and CDR2 YFSETQ. The CDR3 nucleotides are TGCGCCAGCAGCTCGTTGGACTATCGGATTTCCGGGGAGCTGTTTTTT. Translation gives CASSSLDYRISGELFF.

This clone was observed once. CDR3 region: CASSSTLPGATLRGAQYF. As DNA, the CDR3 is TGTGCCAGCAGCTCTACTCTCCCCGGGGCGACCCTACGCGGGGCCCAGTACTTC. V usage is TRBV7-2 and J usage is TRBJ2-5, with D perhaps matching TRBD2 (6 bases). Deletions cut 4 bases from V and 9 bases from J, with 30 bases between. Germline values: CDR1 SGHTA, CDR2 FQGNSA. The CDR3 loop spans 18 amino acids. Full variable domain (remainder filled in from reference TRBV7-2 and TRBJ2-5): GAGVSQSPSNKVTEKGKDVELRCDPISGHTALYWYRQSLGQGLEFLIYFQGNSAPDKSGLPSDRFSAERTGGSVSTLTIQRTQQEDSAVYLCASSSTLPGATLRGAQYFGPGTRLLVL.